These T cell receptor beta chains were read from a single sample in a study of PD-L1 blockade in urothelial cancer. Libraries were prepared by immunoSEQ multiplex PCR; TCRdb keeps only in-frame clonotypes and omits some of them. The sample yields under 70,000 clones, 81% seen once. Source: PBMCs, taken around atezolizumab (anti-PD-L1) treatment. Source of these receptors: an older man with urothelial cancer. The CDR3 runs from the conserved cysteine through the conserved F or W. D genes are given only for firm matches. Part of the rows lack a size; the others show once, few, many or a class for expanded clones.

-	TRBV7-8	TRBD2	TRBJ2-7	CASSLVRAGTSGYEQYF	TGTGCCAGCAGCTTAGTAAGGGCGGGGACTAGCGGCTACGAGCAGTACTTC
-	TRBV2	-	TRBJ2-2	CASSTRMGEQKGYTGELFF	TGTGCCAGCAGTACCCGAATGGGAGAGCAGAAGGGATACACCGGGGAGCTGTTTTTT
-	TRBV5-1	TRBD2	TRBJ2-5	CASRHRAGLAGGGETQYF	TGCGCCAGCCGCCATCGCGCGGGACTAGCGGGAGGAGGGGAGACCCAGTACTTC
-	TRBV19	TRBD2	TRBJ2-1	CASSTLERGYNEQFF	TGTGCCAGTAGTACCCTCGAGCGGGGGTACAATGAGCAGTTCTTC
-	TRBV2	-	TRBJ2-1	CASSFGGLDSFF	TGTGCCAGCAGTTTTGGAGGGCTGGATTCGTTCTTC
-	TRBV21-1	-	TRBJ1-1	CASSTCAGGIMNTEAFF	TGTGCCAGCAGCACTTGCGCAGGGGGCATAATGAACACTGAAGCTTTCTTT
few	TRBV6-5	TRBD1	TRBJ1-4	CASSYQGRGREKLFF	TGTGCCAGCAGTTACCAAGGCAGGGGGCGCGAAAAACTGTTTTTT
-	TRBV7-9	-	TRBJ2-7	CASSRAGGYEQYF	TGTGCCAGCAGCCGGGCGGGCGGCTACGAGCAGTACTTC
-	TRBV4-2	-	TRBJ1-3	CASSQAFKRISGNTIYF	TGTGCCAGCAGCCAAGCTTTTAAGCGGATCTCTGGAAACACCATATATTTT
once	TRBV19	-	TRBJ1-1	CASPPRWTVEAFF	TGTGCCAGCCCCCCCCGCTGGACAGTTGAAGCTTTCTTT
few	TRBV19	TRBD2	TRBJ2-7	CASSIGLAGIYEQYF	TGTGCCAGTAGTATAGGCCTAGCGGGGATCTACGAGCAGTACTTC